This note documents a single T cell receptor beta chain sequence. This clonotype was seen at least ten times. The antigen it binds to is not known. Within one base of it there is no much larger clone, and no base qualities were kept. The CDR3 holds 13 amino acids from the cysteine to the phenylalanine. The CDR3 DNA has 39 bases and is translated from base 1. V and J lose 4 bases and 8 bases, and a span of 14 bases separates them. The data stem from a study of CD8+CD57+ T cells in acquired aplastic anemia (dated by TCRdb to the late 2010s). With respect to the entire study: On average, sorted CD4+ and CD8+ cells yielded about 3 ug of extracted DNA, with a range of roughly 0.18 to 27.4 ug. For healthy donor samples, the average read count was about 10 million for CD4+ cells and 11 million to 14 million for CD8+ cells. Study-wide conclusions, independent of this receptor: Although under 35 CD8+ CDR3 sequences were shared by patients and controls, these sequences appeared highly expressed in patients and within the immunodominant clones of patients. CD8+ Simpson's diversity did not differ significantly between patients and healthy controls (P=0.060).

In the study, sorted CD4+ and CD8+ blood T cells from patients with severe aplastic anemia and from healthy subjects underwent deep sequencing of TCR repertoires. Ficoll-Paque density gradient centrifugation was used to isolate peripheral blood mononuclear cells. CD4+ and CD8+ T cells were sorted by FACS or magnetic beads before DNA extraction. Profiling of TCR beta VDJ combinations and CDR3 sequences used genomic DNA as the template. TCR repertoire sequencing was run on an Illumina HiSeq 2000. Concerning the study's data processing: TRBV/TRBJ rearrangement plots, CDR3 size and DJ length profiles, and Simpson's diversity index were used to assess repertoires. The immunodominant clone was defined as the most abundant DNA sequence in deep sequencing data. CDR3 amino acid sequences were checked for sharing between subjects and were compared against published repertoires and the VDJdb database. The public reads were reprocessed in TCRdb via fastp at Q25 and MiXCR, keeping in-frame beta chains. CDR3 protein duplicates are merged, each entry listing the most common genes and DNA. TCRdb, rather than the study authors, made the V and J calls. The sample table holds about 110,000 distinct CDR3 sequences, of which around half were seen once. The ten largest clones add up to 30% to 35% of the sample.

This receptor was taken from a human donor in good health, serving as a control. The sample consisted of sorted CD4+, CD8+, or CD8+CD57+ T cells (not recorded which) from PBMCs. The V and J genes are TRBV12-3 or TRBV12-4 and TRBJ1-1; D gene: possibly TRBD1, on 6 matching bases. The CDR3: CASSYRDKDEAFF. At the DNA level, the sequence is TGTGCCAGCAGTTACCGGGACAAGGACGAAGCTTTCTTT.